A single sample gave rise to the 5 T cell receptor beta chains below, sequenced in a study of T cell changes during pregnancy in multiple sclerosis. Here immunoSEQ multiplex PCR was the method, and the copy in TCRdb shows in-frame clones only, minus some. The table lists tens of thousands of clones, roughly 91% of them singletons. This specimen was CD4+ T cells from peripheral blood mononuclear cells, taken in the first trimester of pregnancy. Receptors originate from a female donor in good health, enrolled as a control in a pregnancy study.

This clone was counted only a few times. V is TRBV30 and J is TRBJ1-1, with D perhaps matching TRBD1 (5 bases). The CDR3 sequence is 11 residues long. CDR1 and CDR2 from the germline V gene are GTSNPN and SVGIG (reference sequence). V lost 4 bases and J lost 4, with 7 bases in between. CDR3 residues: CAWTTATEAFF. The CDR3 DNA follows: TGTGCCTGGACGACAGCCACTGAAGCTTTCTTT.

The J gene is TRBJ1-5, the V gene TRBV2; tentative D call: TRBD1 (6 bases). The CDR3 length is 12 residues. Germline assignment: CDR1 SNHLY and CDR2 FYNNEI. The V end was cut by 9 bases, the J end by 2 bases, with 8 bases between. Written as DNA, the CDR3 is TGTGCCAGTTCAGGGGGCAATCAGCCCCAGCATTTT. It encodes CASSGGNQPQHF.

The chain joins TRBV28 to TRBJ2-1; TRBD2 aligns across 10 bases. J was trimmed by 5 bases and V by 5 bases; bases with no gene match: 3. Germline V lookup: CDR1 MDHEN, CDR2 SYDVKM. The CDR3 covers 14 residues. The CDR3 DNA sequence: TGTGCCAGCAGTAGAGGACTAGCGGACAATGAGCAGTTCTTC. Translation gives CASSRGLADNEQFF.

The chain joins TRBV28 to TRBJ2-7; 10 bases are shared with TRBD1. The CDR3 is 15 amino acids. In germline, CDR1 is MDHEN, CDR2 SYDVKM. Trimming cost V 6 bases and J 4 bases; bases outside gene matches: 9. CDR3 sequence (DNA): TGTGCCAGCAGCTCCGGGACAGGGGTACTTTACGAGCAGTACTTC. This encodes CASSSGTGVLYEQYF.

V gene TRBV28 combines with J gene TRBJ1-2; 8 bases line up with TRBD1. Germline loops: CDR1 MDHEN, CDR2 SYDVKM. The length of the CDR3 is 14 residues. The CDR3 sequence: CVSHPTGAGYGYTF. CDR3 DNA sequence: TGTGTAAGCCATCCGACAGGGGCCGGTTATGGCTACACCTTC.